The following is a TCR beta chain sequence with its context. The data originate from a study of shared clonotypes between healthy human individuals. Assay: immunoSEQ multiplex PCR; the TCRdb copy retains only in-frame clones and omits some. The sample includes 730,000 or so clones, 55% to 75% of them seen just once. The CDR3 is made up of 14 amino acids. The chain couples TRBV12-1 to TRBJ1-1. TRBV12-1 is assigned pseudogene status. The sequence came from a woman aged 25-40 years in good health. Sequenced sample: memory CD4+ T cells sorted from blood. Subset described: CD45RA-negative fraction. CDR3: CASSFGRPNTEAFF. DNA for the CDR3: TGTGCCAGCAGCTTTGGACGGCCGAACACTGAAGCTTTCTTT.